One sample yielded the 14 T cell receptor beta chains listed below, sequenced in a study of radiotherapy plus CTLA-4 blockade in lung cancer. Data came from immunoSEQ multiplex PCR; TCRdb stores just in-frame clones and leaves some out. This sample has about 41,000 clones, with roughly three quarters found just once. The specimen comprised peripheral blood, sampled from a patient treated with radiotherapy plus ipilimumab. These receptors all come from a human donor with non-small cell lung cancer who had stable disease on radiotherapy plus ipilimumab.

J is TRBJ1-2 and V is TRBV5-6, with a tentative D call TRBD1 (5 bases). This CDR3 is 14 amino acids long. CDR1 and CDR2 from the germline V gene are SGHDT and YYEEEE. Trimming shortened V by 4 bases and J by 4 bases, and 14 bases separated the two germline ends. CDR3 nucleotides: TGTGCCAGCAGCGCTAGCTCAGGGCCCTATGGCTACACCTTC. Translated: CASSASSGPYGYTF.

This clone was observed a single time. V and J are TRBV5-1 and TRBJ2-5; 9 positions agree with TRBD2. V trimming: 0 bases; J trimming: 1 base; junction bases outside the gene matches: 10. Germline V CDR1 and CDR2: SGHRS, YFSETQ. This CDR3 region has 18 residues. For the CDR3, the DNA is TGCGCCAGCAGCTTGGCCCAGATTAGCGGGGGAGGCCAAGAGACCCAGTACTTC. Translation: CASSLAQISGGGQETQYF.

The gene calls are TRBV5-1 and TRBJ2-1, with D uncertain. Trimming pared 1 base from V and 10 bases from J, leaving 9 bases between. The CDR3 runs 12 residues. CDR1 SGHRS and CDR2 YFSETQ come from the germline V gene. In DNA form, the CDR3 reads TGCGCCAGCAGCTTGTGGGGTTCGGAGCAGTTCTTC. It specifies CASSLWGSEQFF.

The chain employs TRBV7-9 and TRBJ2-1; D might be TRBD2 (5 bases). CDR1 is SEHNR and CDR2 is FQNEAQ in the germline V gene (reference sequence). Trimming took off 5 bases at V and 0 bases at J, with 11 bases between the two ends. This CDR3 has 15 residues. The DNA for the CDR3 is TGTGCCAGCAGCCCGGGGAGAAGCTCCTACAATGAGCAGTTCTTC. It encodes CASSPGRSSYNEQFF.

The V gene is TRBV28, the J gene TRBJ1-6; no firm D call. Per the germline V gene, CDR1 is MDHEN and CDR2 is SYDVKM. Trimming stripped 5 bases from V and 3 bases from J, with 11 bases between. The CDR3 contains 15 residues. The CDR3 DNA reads TGTGCCAGCAGTCCCGGCGAGGGCTATAATTCACCCCTCCACTTT. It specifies CASSPGEGYNSPLHF.

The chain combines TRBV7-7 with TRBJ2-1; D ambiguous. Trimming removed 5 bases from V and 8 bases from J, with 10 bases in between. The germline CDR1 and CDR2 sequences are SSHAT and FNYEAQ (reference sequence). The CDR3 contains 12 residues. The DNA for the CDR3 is TGTGCCAGCAGCAAAGGCCGGGATGAGCAGTTCTTC. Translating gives CASSKGRDEQFF.

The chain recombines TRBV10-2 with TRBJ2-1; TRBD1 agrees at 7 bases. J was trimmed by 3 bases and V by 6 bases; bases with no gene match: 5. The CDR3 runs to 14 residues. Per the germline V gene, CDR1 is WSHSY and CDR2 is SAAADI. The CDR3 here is CASSLGDSYNEQFF. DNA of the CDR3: TGCGCCAGCAGCCTTGGGGACAGCTACAATGAGCAGTTCTTC.

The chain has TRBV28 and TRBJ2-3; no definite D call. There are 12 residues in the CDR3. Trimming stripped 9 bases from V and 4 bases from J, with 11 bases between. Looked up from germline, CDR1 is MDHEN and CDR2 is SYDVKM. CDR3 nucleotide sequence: TGTGCCAGAGTAGGTGCCTCAGATACGCAGTATTTT. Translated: CARVGASDTQYF.

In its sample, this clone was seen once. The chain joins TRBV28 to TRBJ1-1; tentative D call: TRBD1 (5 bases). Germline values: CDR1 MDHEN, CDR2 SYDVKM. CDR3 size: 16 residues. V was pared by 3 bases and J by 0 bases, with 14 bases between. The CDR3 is CASSFPPGGVNTEAFF. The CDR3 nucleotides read TGTGCCAGCAGTTTCCCGCCGGGAGGGGTGAACACTGAAGCTTTCTTT.

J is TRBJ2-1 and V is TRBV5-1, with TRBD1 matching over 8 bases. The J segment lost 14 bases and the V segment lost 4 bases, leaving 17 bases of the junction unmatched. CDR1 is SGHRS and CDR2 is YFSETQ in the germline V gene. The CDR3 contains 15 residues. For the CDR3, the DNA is TGCGCCAGCAGCCAATTTTCGGACAGGGTAGAGCGAAAGTTCTTC. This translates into CASSQFSDRVERKFF.

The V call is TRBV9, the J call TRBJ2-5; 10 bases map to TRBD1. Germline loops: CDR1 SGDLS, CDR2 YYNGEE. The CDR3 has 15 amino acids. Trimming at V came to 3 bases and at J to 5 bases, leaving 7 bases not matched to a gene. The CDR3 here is CASSARQGAGETQYF. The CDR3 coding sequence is TGTGCCAGCAGCGCACGACAGGGGGCGGGTGAGACCCAGTACTTC. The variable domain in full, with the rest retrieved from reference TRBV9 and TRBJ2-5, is DSGVTQTPKHLITATGQRVTLRCSPRSGDLSVYWYQQSLDQGLQFLIQYYNGEERAKGNILERFSAQQFPDLHSELNLSSLELGDSALYFCASSARQGAGETQYFGPGTRLLVL.

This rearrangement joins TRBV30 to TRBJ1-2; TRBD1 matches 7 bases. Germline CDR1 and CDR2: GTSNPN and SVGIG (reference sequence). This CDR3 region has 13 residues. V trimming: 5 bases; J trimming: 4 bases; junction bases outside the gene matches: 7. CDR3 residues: CAWGRDRPYGYTF. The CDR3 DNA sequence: TGTGCCTGGGGCCGGGACAGACCCTATGGCTACACCTTC. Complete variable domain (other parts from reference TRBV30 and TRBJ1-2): SQTIHQWPATLVQPVGSPLSLECTVEGTSNPNLYWYRQAAGRGLQLLFYSVGIGQISSEVPQNLSASRPQDRQFILSSKKLLLSDSGFYLCAWGRDRPYGYTFGSGTRLTVV.

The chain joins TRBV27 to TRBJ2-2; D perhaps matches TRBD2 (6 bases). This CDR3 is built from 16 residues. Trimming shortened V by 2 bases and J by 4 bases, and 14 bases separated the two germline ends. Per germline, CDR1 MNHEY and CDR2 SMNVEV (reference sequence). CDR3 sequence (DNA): TGTGCCAGCAGTTTAATGGGGGGAGCTTCCACCGGGGAGCTGTTTTTT. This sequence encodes CASSLMGGASTGELFF.

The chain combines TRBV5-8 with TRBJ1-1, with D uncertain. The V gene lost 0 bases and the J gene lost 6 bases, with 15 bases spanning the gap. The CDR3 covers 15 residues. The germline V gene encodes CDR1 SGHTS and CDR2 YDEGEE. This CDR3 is CASSLAGAEKAEAFF. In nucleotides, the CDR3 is TGTGCCAGCAGCTTGGCCGGAGCTGAGAAGGCTGAAGCTTTCTTT.